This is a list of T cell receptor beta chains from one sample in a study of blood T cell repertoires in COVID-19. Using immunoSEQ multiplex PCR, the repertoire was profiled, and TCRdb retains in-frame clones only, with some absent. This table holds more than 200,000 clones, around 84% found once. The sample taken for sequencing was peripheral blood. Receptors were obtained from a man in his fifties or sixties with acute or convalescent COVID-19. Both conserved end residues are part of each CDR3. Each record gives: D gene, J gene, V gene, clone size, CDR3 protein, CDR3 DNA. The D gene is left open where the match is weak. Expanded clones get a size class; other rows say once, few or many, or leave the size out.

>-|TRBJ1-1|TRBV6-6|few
CASSSGQRNTEAFF
TGTGCCAGCAGCTCCGGACAGAGAAACACTGAAGCTTTCTTT
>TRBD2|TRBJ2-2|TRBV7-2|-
CASSRTSGTGELFF
TGTGCCAGCAGCCGGACTAGCGGCACCGGGGAGCTGTTTTTT
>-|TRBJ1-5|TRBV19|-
CAASDRSNQPQHF
TGTGCCGCCTCCGACAGGAGCAATCAGCCCCAGCATTTT
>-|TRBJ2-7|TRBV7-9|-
CASSPKGPYEQYF
TGTGCCAGCAGCCCCAAGGGGCCCTACGAGCAGTACTTC
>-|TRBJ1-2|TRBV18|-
CATPGALGGGYTF
TGTGCCACCCCAGGAGCCCTCGGGGGTGGCTACACCTTC
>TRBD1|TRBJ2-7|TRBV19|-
CASSINPTGGYEQYF
TGTGCCAGTAGTATAAATCCGACAGGGGGATACGAGCAGTACTTC
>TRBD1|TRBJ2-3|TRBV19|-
CASRYRGTDTQYF
TGTGCCAGTAGATACAGGGGAACAGATACGCAGTATTTT
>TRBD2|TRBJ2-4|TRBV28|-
CASRNSGRAGKNIQYF
TGTGCCAGCAGGAATAGCGGGAGGGCCGGAAAAAACATTCAGTACTTC
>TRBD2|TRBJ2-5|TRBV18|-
CASSPLTSGYQETQYF
TGTGCCAGCTCACCACTTACTAGCGGATACCAAGAGACCCAGTACTTC
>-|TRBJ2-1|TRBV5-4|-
CASSLGLVSEQFF
TGTGCCAGCAGCTTGGGACTAGTTTCGGAGCAGTTCTTC
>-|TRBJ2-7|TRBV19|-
CASSTPTTNYEQYF
TGTGCCAGTAGTACTCCGACGACAAACTACGAGCAGTACTTC
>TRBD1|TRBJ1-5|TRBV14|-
CASSQAFKNGTGRRRQPQHF
TGTGCCAGCAGCCAAGCCTTCAAGAACGGGACAGGGAGAAGGAGGCAGCCCCAGCATTTT
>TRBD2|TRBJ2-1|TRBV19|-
CASTPRREVTYNEQFF
TGTGCCAGTACCCCCAGGCGGGAGGTGACCTACAATGAGCAGTTCTTC
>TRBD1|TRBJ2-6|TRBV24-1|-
CATSESGGGANVLTF
TGTGCCACCAGTGAGTCAGGGGGCGGGGCCAACGTCCTGACTTTC
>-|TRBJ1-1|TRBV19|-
CASSIQVNTEAFF
TGTGCCAGTAGTATCCAGGTTAACACTGAAGCTTTCTTT
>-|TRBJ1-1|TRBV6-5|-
CASRRTGNTEAFF
TGTGCCAGCAGACGTACAGGGAACACTGAAGCTTTCTTT
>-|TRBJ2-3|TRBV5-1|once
CASSPKFSGWEDTQYF
TGCGCCAGCAGCCCAAAGTTCAGCGGGTGGGAAGATACGCAGTATTTT
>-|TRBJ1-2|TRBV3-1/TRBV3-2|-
CASSWWDSNYGYTF
TGTGCCAGCAGCTGGTGGGACTCTAACTATGGCTACACCTTC
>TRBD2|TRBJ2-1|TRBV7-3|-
CASSHSGPPSYNEQFF
TGTGCCAGCAGCCATAGCGGGCCTCCCAGCTACAATGAGCAGTTCTTC
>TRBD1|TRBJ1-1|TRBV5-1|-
CASSLSQGVGTEAFF
TGCGCCAGCAGCCTATCACAGGGGGTTGGCACTGAAGCTTTCTTT
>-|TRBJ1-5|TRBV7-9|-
CASSLGAGSNQPQHF
TGTGCCAGCAGCTTAGGGGCAGGAAGCAATCAGCCCCAGCATTTT
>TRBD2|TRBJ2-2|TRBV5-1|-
CASSSGLAGGYEELFF
TGCGCCAGCAGCTCGGGACTAGCGGGGGGGTACGAGGAGCTGTTTTTT
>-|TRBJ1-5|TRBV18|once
CASSPGAGVSNQPQHF
TGTGCCAGCTCACCGGGGGCAGGGGTGAGCAATCAGCCCCAGCATTTT
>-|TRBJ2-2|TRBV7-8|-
CASSLGTGLSTGELFF
TGTGCCAGCAGCTTAGGGACAGGACTATCCACCGGGGAGCTGTTTTTT
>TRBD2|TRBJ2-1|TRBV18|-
CASSPPRGAQVGEQFF
TGTGCCAGCTCACCACCGCGGGGGGCCCAAGTGGGTGAGCAGTTCTTC
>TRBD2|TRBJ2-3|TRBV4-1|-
CASSPTSGRTDTQYF
TGCGCCAGCAGCCCTACTAGCGGTCGCACAGATACGCAGTATTTT
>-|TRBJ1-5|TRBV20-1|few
CSASLPGGNQPQHF
TGCAGTGCTAGTCTTCCAGGGGGCAATCAGCCCCAGCATTTT
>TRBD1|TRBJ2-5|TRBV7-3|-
CASSLTGDRGETQYF
TGTGCCAGCAGCTTAACTGGGGACAGGGGAGAGACCCAGTACTTC
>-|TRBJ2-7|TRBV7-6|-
CASSPSGAPSYEQYF
TGTGCCAGCAGCCCAAGCGGTGCTCCCTCCTACGAGCAGTACTTC
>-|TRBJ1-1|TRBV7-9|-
CASSLSMNTEAFF
TGTGCCAGCAGCTTAAGCATGAACACTGAAGCTTTCTTT
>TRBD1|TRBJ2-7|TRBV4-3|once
CASSQDLGQADYEQYF
TGCGCCAGCAGCCAAGATCTAGGACAGGCGGACTACGAGCAGTACTTC
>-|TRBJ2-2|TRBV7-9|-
CASRIDTGELFF
TGTGCCAGCAGAATCGACACCGGGGAGCTGTTTTTT
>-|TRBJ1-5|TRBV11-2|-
CASSADPNQPQHF
TGTGCCAGCAGCGCGGATCCAAATCAGCCCCAGCATTTT
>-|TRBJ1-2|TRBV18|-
CASSPPLSSGPGYTF
TGTGCCAGCTCACCGCCTCTCTCCTCAGGGCCAGGCTACACCTTC
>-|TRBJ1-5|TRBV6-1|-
CASSEDRAGQPQHF
TGTGCCAGCAGTGAAGACAGGGCGGGCCAGCCCCAGCATTTT
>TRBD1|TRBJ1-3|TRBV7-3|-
CASSLTGTGGTGNTIYF
TGTGCCAGCAGCTTAACAGGGACAGGGGGCACTGGAAACACCATATATTTT
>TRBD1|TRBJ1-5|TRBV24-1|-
CATNGTGKTKDQPQHF
TGTGCCACCAACGGGACAGGGAAGACTAAGGATCAGCCCCAGCATTTT
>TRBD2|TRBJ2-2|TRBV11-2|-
CASSFLAGESTGELFF
TGTGCCAGCAGCTTTCTAGCGGGAGAAAGCACCGGGGAGCTGTTTTTT
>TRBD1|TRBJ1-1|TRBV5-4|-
CASSPGGAGGMANTEAFF
TGTGCCAGCAGCCCTGGGGGGGCAGGGGGCATGGCGAACACTGAAGCTTTCTTT
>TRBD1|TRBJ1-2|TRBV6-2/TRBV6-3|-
CASSSKTGPYGYTF
TGTGCCAGCAGTTCCAAGACAGGGCCGTATGGCTACACCTTC
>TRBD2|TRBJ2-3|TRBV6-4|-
CASSDSGLAGTTQYF
TGTGCCAGCAGTGACTCAGGGCTAGCGGGAACTACGCAGTATTTT
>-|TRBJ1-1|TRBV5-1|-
CASSRTENTEAFF
TGCGCCAGCAGCAGGACAGAGAACACTGAAGCTTTCTTT
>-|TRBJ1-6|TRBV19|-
CASSIKVRTSGRSSYNSPLHF
TGTGCCAGTAGTATAAAGGTCAGGACATCCGGCCGGAGCTCCTATAATTCACCCCTCCACTTT
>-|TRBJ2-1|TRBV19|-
CASSFRGGSSYNEQFF
TGTGCCAGTAGCTTTCGTGGGGGGAGCTCCTACAATGAGCAGTTCTTC
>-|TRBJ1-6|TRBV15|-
CATSSLLGGYNSPLHF
TGTGCCACCAGCAGTCTTCTAGGGGGTTATAATTCACCCCTCCACTTT
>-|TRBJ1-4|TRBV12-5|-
CASGLGHQNEKLFF
TGTGCTAGTGGTTTGGGACACCAAAATGAAAAACTGTTTTTT
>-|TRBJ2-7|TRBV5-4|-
CASSFAEGHEQYF
TGTGCCAGCAGCTTCGCCGAGGGCCACGAGCAGTACTTC
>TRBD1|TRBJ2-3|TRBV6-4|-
CASSESAGGADTQYF
TGTGCCAGCAGTGAGTCGGCAGGGGGCGCAGATACGCAGTATTTT
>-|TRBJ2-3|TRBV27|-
CASSLRAPADTQYF
TGTGCCAGCAGTTTAAGAGCGCCGGCAGATACGCAGTATTTT
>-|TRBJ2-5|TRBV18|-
CASSPNSQETQYF
TGTGCCAGCTCACCAAACAGTCAAGAGACCCAGTACTTC
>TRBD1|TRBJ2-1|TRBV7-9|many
CASSLGQGSGNEQFF
TGTGCCAGCAGTTTGGGACAGGGGTCTGGAAATGAGCAGTTCTTC
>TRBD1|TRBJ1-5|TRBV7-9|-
CASSPQGAVNQPQHF
TGTGCCAGCAGCCCCCAGGGGGCGGTCAATCAGCCCCAGCATTTT
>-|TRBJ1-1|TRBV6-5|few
CASSYFSQQHEAFF
TGTGCCAGCAGTTACTTTTCTCAACAGCATGAAGCTTTCTTT
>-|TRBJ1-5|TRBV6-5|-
CASSTGFNQPQHF
TGTGCCAGCAGTACGGGGTTCAATCAGCCCCAGCATTTT